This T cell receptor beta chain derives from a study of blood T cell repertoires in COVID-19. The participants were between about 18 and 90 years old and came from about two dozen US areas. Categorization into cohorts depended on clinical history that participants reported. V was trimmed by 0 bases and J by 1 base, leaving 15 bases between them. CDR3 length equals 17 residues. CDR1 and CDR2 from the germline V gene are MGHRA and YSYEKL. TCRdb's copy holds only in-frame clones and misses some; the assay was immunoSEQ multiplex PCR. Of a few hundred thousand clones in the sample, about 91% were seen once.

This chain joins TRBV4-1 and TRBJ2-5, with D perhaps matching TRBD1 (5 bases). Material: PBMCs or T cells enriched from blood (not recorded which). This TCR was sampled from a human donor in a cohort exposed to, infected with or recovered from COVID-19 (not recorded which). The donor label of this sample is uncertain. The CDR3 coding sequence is TGCGCCAGCAGCCAAGACAAAGGGGTCAGGCGCCAAGAGACCCAGTACTTC. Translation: CASSQDKGVRRQETQYF.